Listed here are 24 T cell receptor beta chains from one sample, sequenced in a study of blood T cell repertoires in COVID-19. Produced via immunoSEQ multiplex PCR; TCRdb's table is partial and in-frame only. Of tens of thousands of clones listed, 65% to 80% are singletons. Sequenced input: peripheral blood. The receptors shown here come from a man aged 65 to 85 with acute or convalescent COVID-19.

V usage is TRBV7-9 and J usage is TRBJ2-2; D is possibly TRBD2 (6 bases). Germline CDR1 SEHNR, CDR2 FQNEAQ (reference sequence). The CDR3 is 16 residues long. Trimming pared 2 bases from V and 1 base from J, leaving 11 bases between. CDR3 DNA sequence: TGTGCCAGCAGCTTATGGGGCGGGGAGAACACCGGGGAGCTGTTTTTT. Translation gives CASSLWGGENTGELFF.

The chain employs TRBV10-3 and TRBJ2-1; a weak D match, TRBD1 (5 bases). This CDR3 spans 14 amino acids. Trimming shortened V by 0 bases and J by 5 bases, and 8 bases separated the two germline ends. Germline V CDR1 and CDR2: ENHRY, SYGVKD. The CDR3 sequence: CAISESDRHNEQFF. The CDR3 DNA reads as TGTGCCATCAGTGAGTCCGACAGACACAATGAGCAGTTCTTC.

The gene calls are TRBV5-1 and TRBJ2-4; weak D call: TRBD2 (7 bases). Germline assignment: CDR1 SGHRS and CDR2 YFSETQ. V was clipped by 4 bases and J by 0 bases, with 8 bases between them. This CDR3 has 14 amino acids. In DNA, the CDR3 is TGCGCCAGCAGCGCGGGGGCAGCCAAAAACATTCAGTACTTC. Amino acid sequence: CASSAGAAKNIQYF.

V is TRBV7-2 and J is TRBJ1-6, with a tentative D call TRBD1 (5 bases). The germline V and J ends were trimmed by 1 base and 4 bases, with 8 bases remaining between them. This CDR3 is 15 amino acids long. Per the germline V gene, CDR1 is SGHTA and CDR2 is FQGNSA. CDR3 sequence (DNA): TGTGCCAGCAGCTTAGTCGGGGGGTATAATTCACCCCTCCACTTT. Its protein product is CASSLVGGYNSPLHF.

The V call is TRBV2, the J call TRBJ1-4; 9 nucleotides match TRBD1. Losses at the gene ends were 5 bases for V and 0 bases for J; bases not matched to a gene: 4. Germline V lookup: CDR1 SNHLY, CDR2 FYNNEI. This CDR3 is 16 amino acids long. The CDR3 region is CASSRDRVATNEKLFF. The CDR3 bases are TGTGCCAGCAGTCGGGACAGGGTTGCAACTAATGAAAAACTGTTTTTT.

This clone was counted ten times or more. V usage is TRBV19 and J usage is TRBJ1-1, with 9 positions matching TRBD1. Germline CDR1 is LNHDA and CDR2 is SQIVND (reference sequence). The CDR3 totals 14 residues. J was trimmed by 10 bases and V by 5 bases; bases with no gene match: 11. DNA for the CDR3: TGTGCCAGTAGTTCTCAGACAGGGGGATTTGCAGCTTTCTTT. This gives the protein CASSSQTGGFAAFF.

This rearrangement joins TRBV29-1 to TRBJ2-5; 7 bases agree with TRBD2. The germline gives CDR1 SQVTM, CDR2 ANQGSEA. V gave up 5 bases and J gave up 5 bases; unmatched junction bases: 8. The CDR3 consists of 13 residues. CDR3 sequence reads: CSVPEGGPETQYF. The CDR3 DNA reads TGCAGCGTTCCGGAGGGAGGGCCTGAGACCCAGTACTTC.

The chain joins TRBV18 to TRBJ1-2, with 9 bases lining up with TRBD1. Per germline, CDR1 KGHSH and CDR2 LQKENI. There are 13 residues in the CDR3. With V trimmed by 3 bases and J by 6 bases, 2 bases remained unmatched. CDR3 nucleotides: TGTGCCAGCTCACCGGGACAGGGCCATGGCTACACCTTC. Protein sequence: CASSPGQGHGYTF.

This clone was counted between two and nine times. The chain couples TRBV23-1 to TRBJ1-1; 10 bases match TRBD1. TRBV23-1 is given ORF status, its function remaining uncertain. The CDR3 is 16 amino acids. J lost 3 bases, V lost 0 bases, and 4 bases had no gene match. The CDR3 coding sequence is TGCGCCAGCAGTCAATCTTGGACAGGGGGTGACACTGAAGCTTTCTTT. This gives the protein CASSQSWTGGDTEAFF.

This clone was seen more than once but under ten times. The chain joins TRBV5-5 to TRBJ1-6; D is possibly TRBD1 (5 bases). From germline, CDR1 is SGHKS and CDR2 YYEKEE (reference sequence). This CDR3 has 13 residues. The germline V and J ends were trimmed by 5 bases and 5 bases, with 8 bases remaining between them. The CDR3 coding sequence is TGTGCCAGCAGACAGGCGAATAATTCACCCCTCCACTTT. Protein sequence: CASRQANNSPLHF.

The rearrangement joins TRBV19 to TRBJ1-6; no reliable D call. V lost 7 bases, J lost 3 bases, and 10 bases lay in between. The length of the CDR3 is 14 residues. Germline V lookup: CDR1 LNHDA, CDR2 SQIVND (reference sequence). This CDR3 is CASTPAVYNSPLHF. DNA of the CDR3: TGTGCCAGTACCCCAGCGGTCTATAATTCACCCCTCCACTTT.

J is TRBJ1-1 and V is TRBV1; the table assigns TRBD1, which was not confirmed against the DNA. TRBV1 is recorded as a pseudogene. CDR3 length: 13 amino acids. The CDR3 nucleotides are TGCACCAGCAGATCCCGGGACAGTACTGAAGCTTTCTTT. Translation gives CTSRSRDSTEAFF.

This chain links TRBV19 with TRBJ2-2, with D possibly being TRBD2 (5 bases). The V gene lost 6 bases and the J gene lost 0 bases, with 5 bases spanning the gap. Germline lookup yields CDR1 LNHDA and CDR2 SQIVND (reference sequence). The CDR3 loop spans 13 amino acids. The CDR3 sequence: CASSGTNTGELFF. In DNA form, the CDR3 reads TGTGCCAGTAGCGGGACGAACACCGGGGAGCTGTTTTTT.

The chain couples TRBV11-2 to TRBJ2-7; D not resolved. The V end was cut by 3 bases, the J end by 3 bases, with 9 bases between. The germline V gene has CDR1 SGHAT and CDR2 FQNNGV. This CDR3 region has 13 residues. The CDR3 region is CASSFSRLYEQYV. CDR3 bases: TGTGCCAGCAGCTTCTCTCGTCTCTACGAGCAGTACGTC.

V and J are TRBV5-1 and TRBJ2-7, with TRBD1 matching 12 bases. V shed 0 bases, J shed 6 bases, and the junction held 4 bases outside the gene matches. Germline CDR1 and CDR2: SGHRS and YFSETQ. There are 15 residues in the CDR3. In nucleotides, the CDR3 is TGCGCCAGCAGCTTGGGGGACAGGGGGCAAATCGAGCAGTACGTC. This encodes CASSLGDRGQIEQYV.

The chain combines TRBV7-3 with TRBJ1-2; 10 positions agree with TRBD1. The CDR3 has 13 residues. V was pared by 5 bases and J by 8 bases, with 5 bases of the junction left unmatched. Germline CDR1 SGHTA, CDR2 FQGTGA. CDR3 bases: TGTGCCAGCAGCCAAATGGGACAGGGGGGCTACACCTTC. This sequence encodes CASSQMGQGGYTF. Filled out from reference TRBV7-3 and TRBJ1-2, the complete variable domain reads GAGVSQTPSNKVTEKGKYVELRCDPISGHTALYWYRQSLGQGPEFLIYFQGTGAADDSGLPNDRFFAVRPEGSVSTLKIQRTERGDSAVYLCASSQMGQGGYTFGSGTRLTVV.

The V and J genes are TRBV9 and TRBJ2-2, with 10 bases aligning to TRBD2. This CDR3 region has 18 residues. Germline V gene sequence: CDR1 SGDLS, CDR2 YYNGEE. With V trimmed by 0 bases and J by 7 bases, 12 bases remained unmatched. The DNA of the CDR3 is TGTGCCAGCAGCGTAGCTCTGGCTAGCGGGGGTCAGGGCGGGGAGCTGTTTTTT. Its translation: CASSVALASGGQGGELFF. The full variable domain, rest sourced from reference TRBV9 and TRBJ2-2, is DSGVTQTPKHLITATGQRVTLRCSPRSGDLSVYWYQQSLDQGLQFLIQYYNGEERAKGNILERFSAQQFPDLHSELNLSSLELGDSALYFCASSVALASGGQGGELFFGEGSRLTVL.

The V call is TRBV27, the J call TRBJ1-2; the match to TRBD1 covers 8 bases. Germline V gene sequence: CDR1 MNHEY, CDR2 SMNVEV (reference sequence). With 6 bases clipped from V and 8 bases from J, the junction kept 8 bases outside the gene matches. The CDR3 has 13 amino acids. The CDR3 nucleotides are TGTGCCAGCAGCGGACAGGGCGTTCGGGGCTACACCTTC. Protein sequence: CASSGQGVRGYTF.

CDR3 in DNA: TGTGCCAGCAGCCCGGACAGTGCGAGGAGCTACGAGCAGTACGTC. Translating it yields CASSPDSARSYEQYV. The chain joins TRBV6-5 to TRBJ2-7, with a possible D match to TRBD1 (6 bases). V lost 6 bases to trimming and J lost 3 bases, with 18 bases between them. The CDR3 sequence is 15 residues long. The V gene's germline CDR1 is MNHEY and CDR2 SVGAGI.

The chain employs TRBV12-5 and TRBJ2-1; 7 positions agree with TRBD2. Germline-derived CDR1 and CDR2 are LGHNT and FRNRAP. After removal of 5 bases from V and 9 bases from J, the junction contained 4 bases not matched to a gene. The CDR3 is 12 residues long. This CDR3 is CASGSTSAEQFF. CDR3 sequence (DNA): TGTGCTAGTGGTAGTACTAGCGCTGAGCAGTTCTTC.

The chain uses TRBV21-1 and TRBJ2-3; the table names TRBD2, a call not compared with the DNA. TRBV21-1 counts as a pseudogene. The CDR3 runs to 14 residues. Here the CDR3 reads CASSNLLPRDTQYF. The CDR3 bases are TGTGCCAGCAGCAACCTGTTACCGAGGGATACGCAGTATTTT.

The rearrangement joins TRBV18 to TRBJ1-1, with D maybe TRBD1 (6 bases). This CDR3 is 13 amino acids long. V was cut by 0 bases and J by 4 bases, with 6 bases left in between. Germline loops: CDR1 KGHSH, CDR2 LQKENI. The CDR3 reads CASSPPDSTEAFF. As DNA, the CDR3 is TGTGCCAGCTCACCACCGGACAGCACTGAAGCTTTCTTT.

The V gene is TRBV28, the J gene TRBJ2-2; D is unclear. Germline V lookup: CDR1 MDHEN, CDR2 SYDVKM. There are 13 residues in the CDR3. Between the trimmed V and J ends, which lost 1 base and 5 bases, there was a span of 5 bases. CDR3 sequence reads: CASSLSQTGELFF. The CDR3 bases are TGTGCCAGCAGTTTATCCCAGACCGGGGAGCTGTTTTTT.

V and J are TRBV18 and TRBJ2-7, with D possibly matching TRBD1 (5 bases). This CDR3 has 14 residues. Germline CDR1 KGHSH, CDR2 LQKENI. Trimming took 2 bases from V and 2 from J, leaving 10 bases between them. CDR3 DNA sequence: TGTGCCAGCTCACCATACAGGTCTGCCTACGAGCAGTACTTC. This gives the protein CASSPYRSAYEQYF.